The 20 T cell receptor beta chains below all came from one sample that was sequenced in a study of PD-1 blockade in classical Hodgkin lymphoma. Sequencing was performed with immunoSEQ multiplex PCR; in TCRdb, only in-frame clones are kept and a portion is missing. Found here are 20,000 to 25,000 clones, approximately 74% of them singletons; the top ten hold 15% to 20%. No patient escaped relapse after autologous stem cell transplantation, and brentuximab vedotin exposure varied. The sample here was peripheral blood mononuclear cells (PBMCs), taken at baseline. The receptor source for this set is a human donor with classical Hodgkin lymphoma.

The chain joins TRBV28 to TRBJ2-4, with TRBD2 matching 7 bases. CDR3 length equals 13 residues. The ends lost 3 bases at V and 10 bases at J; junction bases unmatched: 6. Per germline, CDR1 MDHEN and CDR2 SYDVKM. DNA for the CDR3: TGTGCCAGCAGTTTGGTAGGAGCGGGGATTCAGTACTTC. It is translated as CASSLVGAGIQYF.

The CDR3 DNA is TGCGCCAGCAGCTTATCCGATACGCAGTATTTT. Translation gives CASSLSDTQYF. The V gene is TRBV5-1, the J gene TRBJ2-3; the D is unclear. Trimming took 2 bases from V and 6 from J, leaving 4 bases between them. The CDR3 has 11 amino acids. CDR1 SGHRS and CDR2 YFSETQ come from the germline V gene. Variable domain in full (rest from reference TRBV5-1 and TRBJ2-3): KAGVTQTPRYLIKTRGQQVTLSCSPISGHRSVSWYQQTPGQGLQFLFEYFSETQRNKGNFPGRFSGRQFSNSRSEMNVSTLELGDSALYLCASSLSDTQYFGPGTRLTVL.

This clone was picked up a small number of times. The CDR3 loop is CASSQDLGQGDTEAFF. The CDR3 nucleotides are TGCGCCAGCAGCCAAGATCTGGGACAGGGGGACACTGAAGCTTTCTTT. The rearrangement uses TRBV4-3 and TRBJ1-1; 11 positions match TRBD1. Germline V gene lookup returns CDR1 LGHNA and CDR2 YSLEER. J lost 3 bases, V lost 0 bases, and 3 bases had no gene match. The CDR3 is made up of 16 amino acids.

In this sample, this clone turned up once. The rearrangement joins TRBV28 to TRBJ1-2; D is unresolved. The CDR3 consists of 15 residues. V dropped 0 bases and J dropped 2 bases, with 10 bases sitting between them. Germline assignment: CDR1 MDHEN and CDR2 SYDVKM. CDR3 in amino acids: CASSLWPAINYGYTF. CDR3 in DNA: TGTGCCAGCAGTTTATGGCCAGCCATCAACTATGGCTACACCTTC.

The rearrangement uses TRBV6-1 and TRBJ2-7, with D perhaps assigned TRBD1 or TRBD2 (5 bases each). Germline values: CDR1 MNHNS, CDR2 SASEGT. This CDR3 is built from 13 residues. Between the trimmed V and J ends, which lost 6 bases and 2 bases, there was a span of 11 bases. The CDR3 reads CASSRWGTYEQYV. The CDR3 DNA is TGTGCCAGCAGCCGTTGGGGGACCTACGAGCAGTACGTC.

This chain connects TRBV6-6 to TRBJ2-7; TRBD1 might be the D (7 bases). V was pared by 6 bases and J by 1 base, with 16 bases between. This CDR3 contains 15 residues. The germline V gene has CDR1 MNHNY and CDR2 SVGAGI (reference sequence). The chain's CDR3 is CASREGDSPSYEQYF. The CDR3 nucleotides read TGTGCCAGCAGGGAGGGGGACAGCCCGTCCTACGAGCAGTACTTC.

In DNA, the CDR3 is TGCAGCGTTGGGGGCTACAATGAGCAGTTCTTC. Translation: CSVGGYNEQFF. The gene calls are TRBV29-1 and TRBJ2-1; no reliable D call. The CDR3 length is 11 residues. Germline lookup yields CDR1 SQVTM and CDR2 ANQGSEA. Deletions cut 4 bases from V and 3 bases from J, with 4 bases between.

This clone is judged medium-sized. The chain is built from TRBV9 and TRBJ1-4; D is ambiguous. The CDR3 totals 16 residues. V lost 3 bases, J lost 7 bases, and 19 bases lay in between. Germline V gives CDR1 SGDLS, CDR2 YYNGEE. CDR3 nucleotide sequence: TGTGCCAGCAGCGACAACCCCAGAGCCCTAACTGAAAAACTGTTTTTT. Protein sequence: CASSDNPRALTEKLFF.

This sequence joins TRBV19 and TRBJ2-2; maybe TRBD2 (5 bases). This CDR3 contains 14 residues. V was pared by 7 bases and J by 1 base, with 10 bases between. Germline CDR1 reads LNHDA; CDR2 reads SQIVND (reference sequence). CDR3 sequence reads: CASTRELNTGELFF. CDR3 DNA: TGTGCCAGTACGAGGGAGCTGAACACCGGGGAGCTGTTTTTT.

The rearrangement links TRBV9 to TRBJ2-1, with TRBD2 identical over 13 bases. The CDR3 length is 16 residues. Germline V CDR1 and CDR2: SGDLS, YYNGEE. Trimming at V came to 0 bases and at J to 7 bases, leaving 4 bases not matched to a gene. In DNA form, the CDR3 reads TGTGCCAGCAGCGTAGTAGTGGGACTAGCGGGAAATGAGCAGTTCTTC. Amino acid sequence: CASSVVVGLAGNEQFF.

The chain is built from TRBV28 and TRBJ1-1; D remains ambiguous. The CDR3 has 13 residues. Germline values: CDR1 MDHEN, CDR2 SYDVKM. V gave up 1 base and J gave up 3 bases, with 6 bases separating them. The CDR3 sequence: CASSLSGYTEAFF. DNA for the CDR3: TGTGCCAGCAGTTTATCCGGGTACACTGAAGCTTTCTTT.

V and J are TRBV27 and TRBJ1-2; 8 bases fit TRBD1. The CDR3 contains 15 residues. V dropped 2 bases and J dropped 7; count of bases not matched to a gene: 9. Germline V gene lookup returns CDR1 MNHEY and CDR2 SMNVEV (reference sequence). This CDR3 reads CASSLLAGGVSGYTF. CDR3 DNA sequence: TGTGCCAGCAGTTTACTGGCAGGGGGCGTGAGTGGCTACACCTTC.

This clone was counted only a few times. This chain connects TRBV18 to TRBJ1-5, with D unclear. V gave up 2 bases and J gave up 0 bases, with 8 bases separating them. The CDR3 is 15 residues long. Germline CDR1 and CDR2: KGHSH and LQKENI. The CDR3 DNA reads TGTGCCAGCTCACCAGAAGGGATTAGCAATCAGCCCCAGCATTTT. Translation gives CASSPEGISNQPQHF. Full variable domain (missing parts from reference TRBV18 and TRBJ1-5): NAGVMQNPRHLVRRRGQEARLRCSPMKGHSHVYWYRQLPEEGLKFMVYLQKENIIDESGMPKERFSAEFPKEGPSILRIQQVVRGDSAAYFCASSPEGISNQPQHFGDGTRLSIL.

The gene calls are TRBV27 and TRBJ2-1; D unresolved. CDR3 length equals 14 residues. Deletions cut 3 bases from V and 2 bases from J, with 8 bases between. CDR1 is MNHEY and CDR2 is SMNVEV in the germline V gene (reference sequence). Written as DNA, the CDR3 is TGTGCCAGCAGTTTCCCGCCCGCCTACAATGAGCAGTTCTTC. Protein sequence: CASSFPPAYNEQFF.

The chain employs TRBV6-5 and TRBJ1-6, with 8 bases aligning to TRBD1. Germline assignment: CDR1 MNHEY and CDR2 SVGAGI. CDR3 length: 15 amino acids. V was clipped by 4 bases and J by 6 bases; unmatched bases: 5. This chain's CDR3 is CASSSLDRANSPLHF. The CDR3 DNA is TGTGCCAGCAGTTCGTTGGACAGGGCTAATTCACCCCTCCACTTT.

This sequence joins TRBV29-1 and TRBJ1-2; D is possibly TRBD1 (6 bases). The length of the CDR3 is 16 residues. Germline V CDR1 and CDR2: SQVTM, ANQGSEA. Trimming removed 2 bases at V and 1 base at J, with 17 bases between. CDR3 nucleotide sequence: TGCAGCGTTGAAAAGGGGGACCCCCGTTTTAACTATGGCTACACCTTC. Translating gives CSVEKGDPRFNYGYTF.

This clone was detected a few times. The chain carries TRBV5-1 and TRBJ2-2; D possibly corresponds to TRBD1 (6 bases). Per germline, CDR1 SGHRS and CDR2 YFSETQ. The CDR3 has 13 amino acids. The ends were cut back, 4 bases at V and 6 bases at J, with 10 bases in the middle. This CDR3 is CASSLEGAGELFF. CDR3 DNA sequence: TGCGCCAGCAGCCTCGAGGGGGCCGGGGAGCTGTTTTTT.

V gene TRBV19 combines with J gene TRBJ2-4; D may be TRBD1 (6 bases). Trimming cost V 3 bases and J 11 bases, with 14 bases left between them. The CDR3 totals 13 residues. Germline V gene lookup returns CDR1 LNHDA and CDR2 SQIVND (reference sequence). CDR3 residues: CASSILQGPFQYF. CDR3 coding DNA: TGTGCCAGTAGTATTTTACAGGGACCCTTTCAGTACTTC.

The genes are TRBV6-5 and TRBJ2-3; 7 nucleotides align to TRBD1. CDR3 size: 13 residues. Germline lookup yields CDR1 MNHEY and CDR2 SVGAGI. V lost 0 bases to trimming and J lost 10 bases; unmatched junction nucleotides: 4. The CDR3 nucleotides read TGTGCCAGCAGTTACTCCCCGGGACAGCCGCAGTATTTT. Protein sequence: CASSYSPGQPQYF.

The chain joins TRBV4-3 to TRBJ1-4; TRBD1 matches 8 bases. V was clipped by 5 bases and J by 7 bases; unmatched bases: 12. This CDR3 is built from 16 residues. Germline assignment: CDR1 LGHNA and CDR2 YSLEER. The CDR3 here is CASSSLLGTGGEKLFF. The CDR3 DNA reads TGCGCCAGCAGCTCCCTCCTCGGGACAGGAGGTGAAAAACTGTTTTTT.